This TCR beta chain emerged from a study of cytomegalovirus exposure and HLA in healthy donors. Study-level information: An earlier analysis identified 120 million or so unique TCR beta sequences in about 170 million T cells.

CDR1 and CDR2 (germline): LGHNA, YNFKEQ. Trimming took 5 bases from V and 0 from J; bases not matched to a gene: 3. The CDR3 runs 15 residues. Note on this clone: Antigen specificity is unknown.

60 Vbeta and 13 Jbeta primers were used in PCR. The protocol was immunoSEQ multiplex PCR, while the TCRdb copy is restricted to in-frame clones and leaves out a portion. Here the sample spans tens of thousands of clones, over 75% being singletons. The study, taken as a whole, reports: A later analysis linked a missense variant in DCLRE1C to the trimming of TCR beta V and J genes. Of the V segments, some could not be distinguished, including TRBV6-2 and TRBV6-3, and were excluded. Cytomegalovirus association was listed for 164 TCR beta chains.

The genes are TRBV4-2 and TRBJ2-7; 11 bases are a match to TRBD1. Sequences were obtained from PBMCs. This receptor was obtained from a male donor in good health and CMV-seronegative. CDR3 DNA sequence: TGTGCCAGCAGCTCCGGGACAGGGGGCTCCTACGAGCAGTACTTC. It specifies CASSSGTGGSYEQYF.